The 4 T cell receptor beta chains given below trace back to one sample, sequenced in a study of blood T cell repertoires in COVID-19 (dated by TCRdb to 2018 to 2021). Library preparation was by the immunoSEQ multiplex PCR assay. TCRdb mirrors the immuneACCESS table, restricted to in-frame sequences. Some clones are absent from its copies; in checked studies, under half trace to an unresolved V gene, and the reason for the others is unknown. Here the sample has 240,000 or so clones; roughly 80% occur a single time. The top ten clonotypes cover less than 3.5% of the sample. Source material: peripheral blood. These receptors originate from a woman between 18 and 29 years old with acute or convalescent COVID-19.

The chain joins TRBV11-3 to TRBJ2-3; perhaps TRBD2 as D (6 bases). V was pared by 6 bases and J by 1 base, with 17 bases between. Germline V CDR1 and CDR2: SGHNT, YENEEA. This CDR3 has 16 amino acids. CDR3 amino acids: CASSPRRDGRTDTQYF. The DNA for the CDR3 is TGTGCCAGCAGTCCGAGGCGGGATGGTCGCACAGATACGCAGTATTTT.

V is TRBV1 and J is TRBJ2-7; the table's D gene call, TRBD2, was not cross checked with the DNA. TRBV1 is assigned pseudogene status. The CDR3 totals 14 residues. Written as DNA, the CDR3 is TGCACCAGCAGCCAACCGGGACTAGTCTACGAGCAGTACTTC. Translating gives CTSSQPGLVYEQYF.

Details on this clone: At one boundary the junction diverges from the germline segment, which might be a read error. The chain recombines TRBV2 with TRBJ1-2, with a tentative D call TRBD1 (5 bases). This CDR3 comprises 9 residues. Germline CDR1 SNHLY, CDR2 FYNNEI. CDR3: CALGDLLVF. The CDR3 coding sequence is TGTGCCCTGGGGGACTTATTAGTCTTC. Together with reference TRBV2 and TRBJ1-2, the CDR3 gives the full variable domain: EPEVTQTPSHQVTQMGQEVILRCVPISNHLYFYWYRQILGQKVEFLVSFYNNEISEKSEIFDDQFSVERPDGSNFTLKIRSTKLEDSAMYFCALGDLLVFGSGTRLTVV.

The chain is built from TRBV25-1 and TRBJ1-1; 7 bases map to TRBD1. V lost 6 bases, J lost 3 bases, and 7 bases stayed unmatched. The CDR3 spans 14 residues. Germline V gene sequence: CDR1 MGHDK, CDR2 SYGVNS. The CDR3 reads CASSVTGVHTEAFF. As DNA, the CDR3 is TGTGCCAGCAGCGTAACAGGGGTTCACACTGAAGCTTTCTTT. The full variable domain, rest sourced from reference TRBV25-1 and TRBJ1-1, is EADIYQTPRYLVIGTGKKITLECSQTMGHDKMYWYQQDPGMELHLIHYSYGVNSTEKGDLSSESTVSRIRTEHFPLTLESARPSHTSQYLCASSVTGVHTEAFFGQGTRLTVV.